The rows below give T cell receptor beta chains drawn from one sample of a study of molecular identifiers for immune sequencing clone quantification. Each CDR3 protein is one row after TCRdb ran MiXCR on the PCR reads. The sample includes around 300,000 distinct CDR3 sequences, 24% of them seen just once. The sample consisted of naive CD8+ T cells from blood, with Jurkat cell RNA spiked in. All receptors derive from a human donor in good health. Some libraries in this study had Jurkat cell RNA spiked in. The CDR3 runs from the conserved cysteine through the conserved F or W. D genes are given only for firm matches. Only part of the rows carry a size: once, few, many, or a class if the clone is expanded.

TRBD1 TRBJ2-1 many TRBV7-2 CASSSPGQGINEQFF TGTGCCAGCAGCTCACCGGGACAGGGTATCAATGAGCAGTTCTTC
NA TRBJ1-4 few TRBV27 CASSLSRTEKLFF TGTGCCAGCAGTTTATCGAGGACAGAAAAACTGTTTTTT
TRBD1 TRBJ1-2 many TRBV12-3/TRBV12-4 CASSPGTDYGYTF TGTGCCAGCAGTCCCGGGACAGATTATGGCTACACCTTC
NA TRBJ1-5 few TRBV5-3 CARSLDEPQHF TGTGCCAGAAGCTTGGATGAGCCCCAGCATTTT
NA TRBJ2-3 few TRBV19 CASSTGTRSPDTQYF TGTGCCAGTAGTACGGGGACTCGGTCCCCAGATACGCAGTATTTT
NA TRBJ2-7 many TRBV7-2 CASSLAQTADHEQYF TGTGCCAGCAGCTTAGCCCAGACAGCAGACCACGAGCAGTACTTC
NA TRBJ1-1 many TRBV6-1 CASSGRRDREAFF TGTGCCAGCAGTGGTCGTCGGGACCGTGAAGCTTTCTTT
NA TRBJ2-7 many TRBV12-3/TRBV12-4 CASSLSESYEQYF TGTGCCAGCAGTTTGTCGGAGTCCTACGAGCAGTACTTC
NA TRBJ2-5 NA TRBV11-2 CASSTWGIEGDQETQYF TGTGCCAGCAGCACCTGGGGGATCGAGGGAGACCAAGAGACCCAGTACTTC
TRBD2 TRBJ2-3 many TRBV7-9 CASSLVSAGATDTQYF TGTGCCAGCAGCTTAGTTTCAGCGGGAGCCACAGATACGCAGTATTTT
TRBD2 TRBJ2-5 NA TRBV5-4 CASSPMGAWGGEETQYF TGTGCCAGCAGCCCCATGGGTGCCTGGGGGGGGGAAGAGACCCAGTACTTC
NA TRBJ2-2 many TRBV7-9 CASSLAVSNTGELFF TGTGCCAGCAGCTTAGCGGTTTCGAACACCGGGGAGCTGTTTTTT
NA TRBJ1-1 few TRBV27 CASSFAGPTEAFF TGTGCCAGCAGTTTCGCGGGCCCCACTGAAGCTTTCTTT
TRBD2 TRBJ2-1 NA TRBV28 CASSSLADSYNEQFF TGTGCCAGCAGTTCGCTAGCGGATTCCTACAATGAGCAGTTCTTC
TRBD2 TRBJ2-5 few TRBV29-1 CSVELEREGLWETQYF TGCAGCGTTGAATTGGAGCGGGAGGGCCTCTGGGAGACCCAGTACTTC
TRBD1 TRBJ1-5 NA TRBV6-2/TRBV6-3 CASSYPRTGTNNQPQHF TGTGCCAGCAGTTACCCGCGGACAGGGACGAACAATCAGCCCCAGCATTTT